These 30 T cell receptor beta chains were all obtained from the same sample, sequenced in a study of blood T cell repertoires in COVID-19. Measured with immunoSEQ multiplex PCR; TCRdb has only the in-frame clones, and not every one. The sample lists about 180,000 clones, 80% to 90% occurring once. The sequenced material came from peripheral blood. All receptors come from an elderly woman with COVID-19, enrolled during active disease.

The chain joins TRBV6-5 to TRBJ1-5, with 7 positions matching TRBD1. Looked up from germline, CDR1 is MNHEY and CDR2 is SVGAGI. The CDR3 spans 15 residues. Trimming cost V 6 bases and J 3 bases; bases outside gene matches: 8. This CDR3 is CASRLQQGINQPQHF. As DNA, the CDR3 is TGTGCCAGCAGACTCCAACAGGGGATCAATCAGCCCCAGCATTTT.

This chain connects TRBV2 to TRBJ2-3; 9 bases match TRBD2. The V segment lost 8 bases and the J segment 7 bases; nucleotides outside the gene matches: 10. The CDR3 contains 14 residues. In germline, CDR1 is SNHLY, CDR2 FYNNEI. The CDR3 region is CASSGREGQYTQYF. The CDR3 DNA sequence: TGTGCCAGCTCGGGGCGGGAGGGCCAGTATACGCAGTATTTT.

The chain links TRBV19 to TRBJ1-4, with TRBD1 identical over 11 bases. CDR1 and CDR2 (germline): LNHDA, SQIVND (reference sequence). The CDR3 has 17 amino acids. V trimming: 5 bases; J trimming: 0 bases; junction bases outside the gene matches: 5. The CDR3 region is CASSPPGQGATNEKLFF. The CDR3 DNA reads as TGTGCCAGTAGTCCTCCGGGACAGGGGGCAACTAATGAAAAACTGTTTTTT.

This chain links TRBV27 with TRBJ2-2; 14 nucleotides line up with TRBD2. V shed 4 bases, J shed 2 bases, and the junction held 6 bases outside the gene matches. The CDR3 extends over 18 amino acids. The germline V gene has CDR1 MNHEY and CDR2 SMNVEV (reference sequence). CDR3 nucleotides: TGTGCCAGCAGTTGGGGACTAGCGGGGGACCACAACACCGGGGAGCTGTTTTTT. It translates to CASSWGLAGDHNTGELFF.

This chain joins TRBV6-6 and TRBJ2-3; D gene uncertain. This CDR3 spans 12 amino acids. The germline V gene has CDR1 MNHNY and CDR2 SVGAGI (reference sequence). The V and J ends lost 6 bases and 0 bases respectively, with 4 bases between them. The CDR3, as DNA: TGTGCCAGCAGCCCTAGCACAGATACGCAGTATTTT. Amino acid sequence: CASSPSTDTQYF.

This clone was picked up one time. The chain couples TRBV28 to TRBJ1-1; D is possibly TRBD1 (5 bases). This CDR3 is built from 15 residues. CDR1 and CDR2 (germline): MDHEN, SYDVKM. Trimming took off 4 bases at V and 8 bases at J, with 20 bases between the two ends. DNA for the CDR3: TGTGCCAGCAGTTCCCCGGGACCTCCGCTAGCGGAAGCTTTCTTT. It is translated as CASSSPGPPLAEAFF.

As for this clone: At one boundary the junction diverges from the germline segment, which might be a read error. This rearrangement joins TRBV7-7 to TRBJ2-4, with TRBD1 identical over 9 bases. Germline V gives CDR1 SSHAT, CDR2 FNYEAQ (reference sequence). The CDR3 contains 19 residues. CDR3 DNA sequence: TGTGCTAGCAGCTTAGTAAAGAAGGGACAGGGTAAAGCCAAAAACATTCAGTACTTC. It specifies CASSLVKKGQGKAKNIQYF.

This chain joins TRBV21-1 and TRBJ1-1. TRBV21-1 is shown as a pseudogene. CDR3 length: 14 amino acids. CDR3 coding DNA: TGTGCCAGCAGCGCTGCTGAAAGTTTCGCGGAAGCTTTCTTT. Residues: CASSAAESFAEAFF.

The chain employs TRBV12-5 and TRBJ1-4; D may be TRBD1 (6 bases). V lost 4 bases and J 8 bases, leaving 23 bases between the germline ends. Germline V gene lookup returns CDR1 LGHNT and CDR2 FRNRAP. The CDR3 totals 17 residues. Written as DNA, the CDR3 is TGTGCTAGTGGTTCACTACAACAACAGGGCTTGGGGGAAAAACTGTTTTTT. This translates into CASGSLQQQGLGEKLFF. Combining the CDR3 with reference TRBV12-5 and TRBJ1-4 gives the whole variable domain DARVTQTPRHKVTEMGQEVTMRCQPILGHNTVFWYRQTMMQGLELLAYFRNRAPLDDSGMPKDRFSAEMPDATLATLKIQPSEPRDSAVYFCASGSLQQQGLGEKLFFGSGTQLSVL.

The table lists this clone with a few counts. The genes are TRBV6-5 and TRBJ2-7; the match to TRBD1 covers 8 bases. With 6 bases clipped from V and 4 bases from J, the junction kept 8 bases outside the gene matches. Germline V lookup: CDR1 MNHEY, CDR2 SVGAGI. The CDR3 totals 14 residues. The CDR3 DNA reads TGTGCCAGCAGGCCGACAGGGGCCTCGTACGAGCAGTACTTC. This sequence encodes CASRPTGASYEQYF.

The chain combines TRBV14 with TRBJ2-5, with 9 positions matching TRBD1. With 4 bases clipped from V and 3 bases from J, the junction kept 9 bases outside the gene matches. CDR1 is SGHDN, CDR2 FVKESK, per germline. The CDR3 consists of 16 residues. Here the CDR3 DNA reads TGTGCCAGCAGCCGGGGACAGGGCGCATCGGAAGAGACCCAGTACTTC. Amino acid sequence: CASSRGQGASEETQYF.

This clone was seen only a few times. Its ends do not fully match the called genes, so a read error is possible. The chain combines TRBV2 with TRBJ1-1; D is unclear. Germline loops: CDR1 SNHLY, CDR2 FYNNEI. The CDR3 has 10 residues. CDR3 loop: CASSLPGPVF. The DNA of the CDR3 is TGTGCCAGCAGTTTGCCGGGTCCCGTGTTT.

V and J are TRBV5-1 and TRBJ2-2, with D hard to call. The CDR3 loop spans 14 amino acids. Germline V lookup: CDR1 SGHRS, CDR2 YFSETQ. Trimming took 5 bases from V and 0 from J, leaving 8 bases between them. The CDR3 is CASSDTANTGELFF. The DNA of the CDR3 is TGCGCCAGCAGTGACACCGCGAACACCGGGGAGCTGTTTTTT.

This rearrangement joins TRBV7-2 to TRBJ1-2, with 9 bases lining up with TRBD1. The CDR3 sequence is 14 residues long. Germline loops: CDR1 SGHTA, CDR2 FQGNSA. V lost 6 bases to trimming and J lost 7 bases; unmatched junction nucleotides: 9. The CDR3 reads CASRFTGTGTGYTF. CDR3 nucleotide sequence: TGTGCCAGCAGATTTACCGGGACAGGGACTGGCTACACCTTC. Complete variable domain (other parts from reference TRBV7-2 and TRBJ1-2): GAGVSQSPSNKVTEKGKDVELRCDPISGHTALYWYRQSLGQGLEFLIYFQGNSAPDKSGLPSDRFSAERTGGSVSTLTIQRTQQEDSAVYLCASRFTGTGTGYTFGSGTRLTVV.

This sequence joins TRBV7-9 and TRBJ1-4; TRBD1 aligns across 10 bases. Per germline, CDR1 SEHNR and CDR2 FQNEAQ (reference sequence). Trimming cost V 2 bases and J 5 bases; bases outside gene matches: 5. The CDR3 is made up of 16 amino acids. In DNA form, the CDR3 reads TGTGCCAGCAGCTTATTTGTGACAGGGGGCAATGAAAAACTGTTTTTT. Protein product: CASSLFVTGGNEKLFF.

Here the CDR3 DNA reads TGTGCCAGCAGCTTGTTTCCCCCCCGACAGAGAAAAGGTGGCTACACCTTC. Protein: CASSLFPPRQRKGGYTF. This chain uses TRBV5-8 with TRBJ1-2; possibly TRBD1 for D (5 bases). The CDR3 spans 17 residues. The germline gives CDR1 SGHTS, CDR2 YDEGEE. The V gene lost 1 base and the J gene lost 7 bases, with 23 bases spanning the gap.

This chain links TRBV6-5 with TRBJ2-3; D ambiguous. Germline V gene lookup returns CDR1 MNHEY and CDR2 SVGAGI. V was pared by 6 bases and J by 4 bases, with 11 bases between. The CDR3 has 13 amino acids. CDR3 bases: TGTGCCAGCAGCGCGTCATATTCAGATACGCAGTATTTT. Its protein product is CASSASYSDTQYF.

The chain joins TRBV28 to TRBJ2-7; possibly TRBD1 for D (5 bases). V lost 6 bases to trimming and J lost 7 bases, with 13 bases between them. The CDR3 covers 12 residues. The germline gives CDR1 MDHEN, CDR2 SYDVKM. The CDR3 loop reads CASRSGPLEQYF. The CDR3, as DNA: TGTGCCAGCAGGTCAGGGCCCTTGGAGCAGTACTTC.

This clone was observed a few times. The chain is built from TRBV7-9 and TRBJ2-1, with 8 nucleotides matching TRBD2. The V gene end was trimmed by 1 base and the J gene end by 3 bases; junction bases not matched to a gene: 5. The CDR3 is made up of 16 amino acids. Germline V gene data show CDR1 as SEHNR and CDR2 as FQNEAQ (reference sequence). The CDR3 here is CASSLGISGNYNEQFF. CDR3 DNA sequence: TGTGCCAGCAGCTTAGGGATTAGCGGGAACTACAATGAGCAGTTCTTC.

The V and J genes are TRBV5-5 and TRBJ2-1; 14 bases agree with TRBD2. The CDR3 length is 18 residues. The V and J ends lost 4 bases and 3 bases, in that order; junction bases with no gene match: 9. In germline, CDR1 is SGHKS, CDR2 YYEKEE (reference sequence). CDR3 sequence: CASSAGLAGAGIYNEQFF. CDR3 nucleotides: TGTGCCAGCAGCGCGGGACTAGCGGGGGCTGGAATCTACAATGAGCAGTTCTTC.

Note on this clone: Distinct nucleotide sequences in the sample also encode this CDR3. V usage is TRBV5-6 and J usage is TRBJ1-1, with 7 bases identical to TRBD1. V was clipped by 0 bases and J by 4 bases; unmatched bases: 6. The CDR3 covers 15 residues. Germline assignment: CDR1 SGHDT and CDR2 YYEEEE. The CDR3 coding sequence is TGTGCCAGCAGCTTGGTCGGCAGGGGGGCCACTGAAGCTTTCTTT. It codes for CASSLVGRGATEAFF. Supplemented by reference TRBV5-6 and TRBJ1-1, the full variable domain reads DAGVTQSPTHLIKTRGQQVTLRCSPKSGHDTVSWYQQALGQGPQFIFQYYEEEERQRGNFPDRFSGHQFPNYSSELNVNALLLGDSALYLCASSLVGRGATEAFFGQGTRLTVV.

The genes are TRBV5-5 and TRBJ2-5, with 8 nucleotides matching TRBD1. Germline V gene sequence: CDR1 SGHKS, CDR2 YYEKEE (reference sequence). The V gene end was trimmed by 5 bases and the J gene end by 9 bases; junction bases not matched to a gene: 12. This CDR3 region has 14 residues. The chain's CDR3 is CASSTMTGVAAQYF. The CDR3 bases are TGTGCCAGCAGTACCATGACAGGGGTAGCCGCCCAGTACTTC.

This rearrangement joins TRBV2 to TRBJ2-7; TRBD2 aligns across 8 bases. V gave up 4 bases and J gave up 2 bases; unmatched junction bases: 4. The CDR3 is made up of 14 amino acids. Germline V gene data show CDR1 as SNHLY and CDR2 as FYNNEI. This CDR3 reads CASSASGRTYEQYF. In nucleotides, the CDR3 is TGTGCCAGCAGTGCCAGCGGGAGAACCTACGAGCAGTACTTC. The full variable domain, with the rest looked up from reference TRBV2 and TRBJ2-7, is EPEVTQTPSHQVTQMGQEVILRCVPISNHLYFYWYRQILGQKVEFLVSFYNNEISEKSEIFDDQFSVERPDGSNFTLKIRSTKLEDSAMYFCASSASGRTYEQYFGPGTRLTVT.

V is TRBV6-6 and J is TRBJ2-1; maybe TRBD1 (7 bases). The germline gives CDR1 MNHNY, CDR2 SVGAGI (reference sequence). V lost 6 bases and J lost 6, with 15 bases in between. The CDR3 runs to 14 residues. The CDR3 region has the DNA TGTGCCAGCAGGGGCAGGGGGGTCGGCAATGAGCAGTTCTTC. This gives the protein CASRGRGVGNEQFF.

The V and J genes are TRBV7-9 and TRBJ2-1; the D is unclear. The CDR3 has 15 residues. With 0 bases removed from V and 8 bases from J, the gap between germline ends came to 14 bases. The germline V gene has CDR1 SEHNR and CDR2 FQNEAQ (reference sequence). Here the CDR3 reads CASSLAEITEDEQFF. CDR3 nucleotide sequence: TGTGCCAGCAGCTTAGCAGAGATAACCGAGGATGAGCAGTTCTTC.

The chain carries TRBV21-1 and TRBJ2-7; TRBD2 was called by the table and not checked on the DNA. TRBV21-1 corresponds to a pseudogene. This CDR3 spans 14 amino acids. The CDR3 protein is CASSLTEVGYEQYF. The DNA of the CDR3 is TGTGCCAGCAGCTTGACCGAGGTAGGTTACGAGCAGTACTTC.

The rearrangement links TRBV7-3 to TRBJ2-7, with 9 nucleotides matching TRBD2. The germline V gene has CDR1 SGHTA and CDR2 FQGTGA. V was pared by 0 bases and J by 6 bases, with 3 bases of the junction left unmatched. CDR3 length: 14 residues. This CDR3 is CASSLTGTSREQYF. As DNA, the CDR3 is TGTGCCAGCAGCTTAACCGGGACTAGCCGCGAGCAGTACTTC.

This clone was counted a single time. This chain's CDR3 is CASSQVELNEQFF. The CDR3 DNA reads as TGCGCCAGCAGCCAAGTGGAGTTGAATGAGCAGTTCTTC. The chain joins TRBV4-1 to TRBJ2-1; D unresolved. The CDR3 runs to 13 residues. The ends were cut back, 1 base at V and 7 bases at J, with 8 bases in the middle. The germline V gene encodes CDR1 MGHRA and CDR2 YSYEKL.

V gene TRBV11-3 combines with J gene TRBJ1-1; 8 nucleotides line up with TRBD1. The CDR3 is 13 residues long. Trimming cost V 6 bases and J 3 bases; bases outside gene matches: 3. Germline V gene sequence: CDR1 SGHNT, CDR2 YENEEA. CDR3 DNA: TGTGCCAGCAGTGGGGACAGGTACACTGAAGCTTTCTTT. Translation: CASSGDRYTEAFF.

This sequence joins TRBV2 and TRBJ1-5, with TRBD1 matching 7 bases. V dropped 6 bases and J dropped 5; count of bases not matched to a gene: 7. CDR1 is SNHLY and CDR2 is FYNNEI in the germline V gene. The CDR3 is 14 residues long. CDR3 protein: CASSRNRGHQPQHF. CDR3 DNA sequence: TGTGCCAGCAGCCGCAACAGGGGACATCAGCCCCAGCATTTT.